This TCR beta chain was captured in a study of response to subunit inactivated influenza vaccine. Study-wide results and caveats: Researchers suggested that each seasonal influenza vaccination recruits few new T cells.

Germline V gene lookup returns CDR1 ENHRY and CDR2 SYGVKD. This CDR3 spans 15 amino acids. V was trimmed by 6 bases and J by 0 bases, leaving 12 bases between them. This clonotype showed up just a few times. Its antigen is currently unknown. In TCRdb, the RT-PCR reads were re-called with MiXCR into one record per CDR3 protein. The repertoire holds about 570,000 distinct CDR3 sequences, with 12% as singletons. This chain links TRBV10-3 with TRBJ1-3, with D unresolved. The source is a man aged 50-60 years who received an inactivated influenza vaccine. The sample here was PBMCs from blood, taken on the day of vaccination. The CDR3 reads CAISPGSSSGNTIYF. Here the CDR3 DNA reads TGTGCCATCAGCCCCGGATCCAGCTCTGGAAACACCATATATTTT.